The 24 T cell receptor beta chains listed next were all sequenced from one sample in a study of blood T cell repertoires in COVID-19. Profiling relied on immunoSEQ multiplex PCR, and the TCRdb table lists in-frame clones only, not all of them. The sample includes 200,000 to 300,000 clones, 88% of them seen just once. Sequencing used peripheral blood. These TCRs come from a human donor in a cohort sampled during active COVID-19.

V and J are TRBV6-2 or TRBV6-3 and TRBJ1-1, with D possibly being TRBD1 (5 bases). The germline V and J ends were trimmed by 2 bases and 4 bases, with 11 bases remaining between them. Germline values: CDR1 MNHEY, CDR2 SVGEGT. The CDR3 spans 14 residues. CDR3 amino acids: CASSYRQGFTEAFF. In nucleotides, the CDR3 is TGTGCCAGCAGTTACCGTCAGGGTTTCACTGAAGCTTTCTTT.

The rearrangement joins TRBV9 to TRBJ2-7; no reliable D call. This CDR3 is built from 14 residues. The germline gives CDR1 SGDLS, CDR2 YYNGEE. Trimming pared 0 bases from V and 0 bases from J, leaving 7 bases between. The CDR3 bases are TGTGCCAGCAGCGTAGAAACCTACTCCTACGAGCAGTACTTC. Translated: CASSVETYSYEQYF.

CDR3 sequence: CAWGPGTPYEQYF. The CDR3 nucleotides read TGTGCCTGGGGTCCCGGGACACCATACGAGCAGTACTTC. The chain links TRBV30 to TRBJ2-7, with D perhaps TRBD1 (6 bases). This CDR3 region has 13 residues. Between the trimmed V and J ends, which lost 5 bases and 4 bases, there was a span of 15 bases. Germline V CDR1 and CDR2: GTSNPN, SVGIG (reference sequence).

The gene calls are TRBV30 and TRBJ2-7; 8 bases are a match to TRBD1. Unmatched junction bases numbered 8, after V lost 0 bases and J lost 4 bases. Looked up from germline, CDR1 is GTSNPN and CDR2 is SVGIG (reference sequence). The CDR3 has 15 amino acids. The CDR3 here is CAWSVGTGFRYEQYF. The DNA for the CDR3 is TGTGCCTGGAGTGTAGGGACAGGCTTCCGATACGAGCAGTACTTC.

The chain couples TRBV6-2 or TRBV6-3 to TRBJ1-4, with 9 bases that match TRBD1. Germline V gene lookup returns CDR1 MNHEY and CDR2 SVGEGT. This CDR3 comprises 14 residues. The trim removed 5 bases at V and 8 bases at J, leaving 6 bases unmatched. CDR3 bases: TGTGCCAGCAGTCACAGGGGGCAGAGGGAAAAACTGTTTTTT. It encodes CASSHRGQREKLFF.

This clone is a singleton in its sample. The genes are TRBV5-4 and TRBJ1-1; TRBD1 aligns across 7 bases. This CDR3 contains 17 residues. The V and J ends lost 2 bases and 0 bases, in that order; junction bases with no gene match: 10. Germline CDR1 reads SGHNT; CDR2 reads YYREEE (reference sequence). This CDR3 reads CASSFKQGRLMNTEAFF. As DNA, the CDR3 is TGTGCCAGCAGCTTCAAACAGGGGCGGCTAATGAACACTGAAGCTTTCTTT.

The chain couples TRBV6-2 or TRBV6-3 to TRBJ1-6; tentatively, D is TRBD1 (5 bases). V lost 4 bases, J lost 5 bases, and 15 bases lay in between. The germline gives CDR1 MNHEY, CDR2 SVGEGT. The CDR3 consists of 16 residues. The CDR3 spells CASSFMTDLNNSPLHF. The DNA of the CDR3 is TGTGCCAGCAGTTTTATGACAGACCTCAATAATTCACCCCTCCACTTT.

Notes on this clone: At the DNA level, this CDR3 is encoded by other sequences in the same sample as well. This chain connects TRBV13 to TRBJ1-2; TRBD1 might be the D (5 bases). Germline V gives CDR1 PRHDT, CDR2 FYEKMQ (reference sequence). The CDR3 is 15 residues long. Trimming removed 0 bases at V and 0 bases at J, with 8 bases between. The CDR3 loop is CASSLGQGTNYGYTF. DNA for the CDR3: TGTGCCAGCAGCTTAGGGCAGGGAACTAACTATGGCTACACCTTC.

CDR3: CASSPLGSITDTQYF. DNA of the CDR3: TGTGCCAGCAGCCCCTTGGGCAGCATCACAGATACGCAGTATTTT. The rearrangement uses TRBV5-5 and TRBJ2-3, with unresolved D. V lost 4 bases and J lost 2, with 14 bases in between. The CDR3 totals 15 residues. Germline V CDR1 and CDR2: SGHKS, YYEKEE (reference sequence).

This chain connects TRBV5-3 to TRBJ1-2; 7 nucleotides align to TRBD1. TRBV5-3 is assigned to the ORF class and has an uncertain function. Unmatched junction bases numbered 8, after V lost 4 bases and J lost 5 bases. There are 14 residues in the CDR3. CDR3 residues: CARSTTGTVYGYTF. CDR3 DNA: TGTGCCAGAAGCACAACCGGGACAGTGTATGGCTACACCTTC.

The genes are TRBV7-6 and TRBJ2-3; D not resolved. Germline V gene sequence: CDR1 SGHVS, CDR2 FNYEAQ. V was cut by 4 bases and J by 1 base, with 15 bases left in between. The length of the CDR3 is 16 residues. CDR3 sequence: CASSSPRFLGTDTQYF. The CDR3 coding sequence is TGTGCCAGCAGCTCTCCTAGGTTTTTAGGCACAGATACGCAGTATTTT.

CDR3 nucleotide sequence: TGTGCCTGGAGTGATAGCTTCTACGAGCAGTACTTC. Its protein product is CAWSDSFYEQYF. The chain has TRBV30 and TRBJ2-7; D is undetermined. Trimming took 1 base from V and 3 from J, leaving 7 bases between them. The CDR3 is 12 residues long. The V gene's germline CDR1 is GTSNPN and CDR2 SVGIG (reference sequence).

The rearrangement links TRBV10-3 to TRBJ1-4; D gene unclear. The germline CDR1 and CDR2 sequences are ENHRY and SYGVKD. The CDR3 contains 13 residues. CDR3 DNA: TGTGCTTCTGCGGGCACCGGAAGCGAAAAACTGTTTTTT. As protein: CASAGTGSEKLFF.

The J gene is TRBJ2-7, the V gene TRBV11-2; D is unclear. V lost 0 bases to trimming and J lost 0 bases, with 6 bases between them. This CDR3 has 14 amino acids. From germline, CDR1 is SGHAT and CDR2 FQNNGV. This chain's CDR3 is CASSLDGHSYEQYF. The CDR3 coding sequence is TGTGCCAGCAGCTTAGATGGCCACTCCTACGAGCAGTACTTC.

The chain links TRBV14 to TRBJ1-2, with 7 bases that match TRBD1. Germline V gives CDR1 SGHDN, CDR2 FVKESK. CDR3 length: 15 amino acids. The J segment lost 1 base and the V segment lost 4 bases, leaving 6 bases of the junction unmatched. CDR3 in amino acids: CASSRAGQSNYGYTF. Written as DNA, the CDR3 is TGTGCCAGCAGCCGTGCGGGACAGAGTAACTATGGCTACACCTTC.

In this sample, this clone turned up a few times. V is TRBV27 and J is TRBJ1-1; TRBD1 matches 8 bases. Germline CDR1 reads MNHEY; CDR2 reads SMNVEV (reference sequence). Losses at the gene ends were 4 bases for V and 5 bases for J; bases not matched to a gene: 6. CDR3 length equals 14 residues. CDR3 nucleotides: TGTGCCAGCAGTTCGGCCAGGGGGCGGACTGAAGCTTTCTTT. Protein sequence: CASSSARGRTEAFF.

The J gene is TRBJ1-1, the V gene TRBV28; D gene unclear. The CDR3 extends over 13 amino acids. Trimming stripped 2 bases from V and 1 base from J, with 5 bases between. Germline values: CDR1 MDHEN, CDR2 SYDVKM. CDR3 region: CASSLMANTEAFF. The CDR3 DNA follows: TGTGCCAGCAGTTTAATGGCGAACACTGAAGCTTTCTTT.

The chain employs TRBV27 and TRBJ1-1; D is ambiguous. The CDR3 is made up of 13 amino acids. The germline V and J ends were trimmed by 5 bases and 1 base, with 8 bases remaining between them. Germline V gives CDR1 MNHEY, CDR2 SMNVEV (reference sequence). The CDR3 here is CASSDTQNTEAFF. Written as DNA, the CDR3 is TGTGCCAGCAGTGACACTCAGAACACTGAAGCTTTCTTT.

The J gene is TRBJ1-2, the V gene TRBV7-2, with TRBD1 matching over 9 bases. The germline gives CDR1 SGHTA, CDR2 FQGNSA. Unmatched junction bases numbered 8, after V lost 5 bases and J lost 4 bases. CDR3 length: 15 amino acids. CDR3 region: CASSPSQGAAYGYTF. The CDR3 DNA reads TGTGCCAGCAGCCCCTCACAGGGGGCGGCCTATGGCTACACCTTC.

The chain uses TRBV15 and TRBJ2-7; TRBD2 aligns across 9 bases. Losses at the gene ends were 6 bases for V and 5 bases for J; bases not matched to a gene: 8. The CDR3 loop spans 14 amino acids. CDR1 and CDR2 (germline): LNHNV, YYDKDF (reference sequence). This chain's CDR3 is CATRVAGEVNEQYF. Written as DNA, the CDR3 is TGTGCCACCAGAGTAGCGGGAGAAGTAAACGAGCAGTACTTC.

The V and J genes are TRBV2 and TRBJ2-7, with D uncertain. Germline V gives CDR1 SNHLY, CDR2 FYNNEI. Trimming removed 2 bases from V and 6 bases from J, with 8 bases in between. The CDR3 totals 12 residues. In DNA form, the CDR3 reads TGTGCCAGCAGTGAAATCGCCAGCGAGCAGTACTTC. Translated, it gives CASSEIASEQYF.

The chain uses TRBV7-2 and TRBJ1-2; 9 nucleotides match TRBD1. This CDR3 is 15 amino acids long. J gave up 4 bases and V 5 bases, and 8 bases lay outside the gene matches. The germline CDR1 and CDR2 sequences are SGHTA and FQGNSA. The CDR3 nucleotides are TGTGCCAGCAGCCCGACAACGGGACAGGGCTATGGCTACACCTTC. Its protein is CASSPTTGQGYGYTF.

The chain uses TRBV5-4 and TRBJ2-1; 8 bases map to TRBD2. The germline CDR1 and CDR2 sequences are SGHNT and YYREEE (reference sequence). The CDR3 covers 16 residues. The V gene end was trimmed by 5 bases and the J gene end by 6 bases; junction bases not matched to a gene: 13. CDR3: CASSREGMDRGNEQFF. The CDR3 DNA follows: TGTGCCAGCAGTCGGGAGGGAATGGACCGAGGCAATGAGCAGTTCTTC.

The chain has TRBV28 and TRBJ2-7; D unresolved. The V end lost 3 bases, the J end lost 5 bases, and 5 bases lay between the germline ends. The CDR3 covers 11 residues. Germline CDR1 reads MDHEN; CDR2 reads SYDVKM. As DNA, the CDR3 is TGTGCCAGCAGTTTCCGAGACGAGCAGTACTTC. This sequence encodes CASSFRDEQYF.